Reported below is one TCR beta chain. Its antigen is not known. Healthy bone marrow donors formed the donor group. The entry originates in a study of cytomegalovirus exposure and HLA in healthy donors. General study points: As a later analysis revealed, the rate of TCR association differed by HLA locus, with DRB1 most and HLA-C fewest. Later work found most CMV-associated TCR beta chains apparently HLA-restricted. In a later analysis, a genetic analysis reported fewer productive-TCR N-insertions in an Asian-associated ancestry cluster than the cohort average.

In the PCR, 60 Vbeta and 13 Jbeta primers were used. Assay: immunoSEQ multiplex PCR; the TCRdb copy retains only in-frame clones and omits some. The profile shows about 170,000 clones, 77% of them singletons. The V gene's germline CDR1 is SGHTA and CDR2 FQGNSA. The CDR3 spans 16 residues. V lost 5 bases, J lost 3 bases, and 6 bases stayed unmatched. The receptor was isolated from a female donor in good health and CMV-seronegative. The chain uses TRBV7-2 and TRBJ1-5; 11 bases agree with TRBD1. Sample: PBMCs. The CDR3 DNA reads TGTGCCAGCAGCCCCGGACAGGGGGCTTCCAATCAGCCCCAGCATTTT. It codes for CASSPGQGASNQPQHF.